The 5 T cell receptor beta chains presented below share a single source sample, sequenced in a study of T-cell reconstitution after alpha-beta-depleted transplantation in children. Unique molecular identifiers featured in how the TCRbeta library was prepared. TCRdb passed the PCR reads through MiXCR, listing each CDR3 protein once. The sample carries a few hundred thousand distinct CDR3 sequences, approximately 10% recorded once. Here the sequenced sample was PBMCs from the stem cell graft donor, taken from the stem cell graft. These TCRs come from a human donor who donated a stem cell graft to a child with acute lymphoblastic leukemia.

This rearrangement joins TRBV9 to TRBJ2-1; maybe TRBD2 (6 bases). CDR3 length: 14 amino acids. Looked up from germline, CDR1 is SGDLS and CDR2 is YYNGEE. Deletions cut 3 bases from V and 7 bases from J, with 14 bases between. CDR3 nucleotides: TGTGCCAGCAGCGCAAGACTAGAGGCAAATGAGCAGTTCTTC. This sequence encodes CASSARLEANEQFF.

The genes are TRBV7-2 and TRBJ2-3; no reliable D call. The CDR3 sequence is 13 residues long. The germline gives CDR1 SGHTA, CDR2 FQGNSA. V lost 3 bases, J lost 5 bases, and 9 bases lay in between. In DNA form, the CDR3 reads TGTGCCAGCAGCTTGCAGCCCCAAGATACGCAGTATTTT. Translated, it gives CASSLQPQDTQYF.

The chain joins TRBV6-1 to TRBJ2-7, with D perhaps TRBD1 (5 bases). There are 13 residues in the CDR3. In germline, CDR1 is MNHNS, CDR2 SASEGT. The V end lost 10 bases, the J end lost 5 bases, and 18 bases lay between the germline ends. CDR3 sequence: CATLNRLVDEQYF. In nucleotides, the CDR3 is TGTGCCACCCTCAACAGGCTTGTCGACGAGCAGTACTTC.

At least ten counts were recorded for this clonotype. The chain couples TRBV5-6 to TRBJ2-5; D is undetermined. Germline V gives CDR1 SGHDT, CDR2 YYEEEE. This CDR3 is 11 amino acids long. The ends were cut back, 5 bases at V and 3 bases at J, with 5 bases in the middle. In nucleotides, the CDR3 is TGTGCCAGCAGTCAGAAAGAGACCCAGTACTTC. Translating it yields CASSQKETQYF.

As DNA, the CDR3 is TGTGCCATCTCCGCCGGGACAGGGGGCTTGAATGAGCAGTTCTTC. This gives the protein CAISAGTGGLNEQFF. The chain joins TRBV7-9 to TRBJ2-1; TRBD1 agrees at 12 bases. Germline assignment: CDR1 SEHNR and CDR2 FQNEAQ (reference sequence). The CDR3 totals 15 residues. The ends lost 10 bases at V and 7 bases at J; junction bases unmatched: 11.